This entry describes one T cell receptor (beta chain). This entry comes from a study of CD8 T cells in Susac syndrome. The multiple sclerosis controls comprised treatment-naive patients whose relapsing-remitting disease was stable or active. This CDR3 has 13 residues. Germline loops: CDR1 MNHNS, CDR2 SASEGT. V was pared by 4 bases and J by 0 bases, with 6 bases between. When the RNA was reverse transcribed, random hexamers were used with an input of 0.5 to 1 ug. Amplification of TCR beta CDR3 spanned 54 Vbeta and 13 Jbeta via immunoSEQ multiplex PCR. Each CDR3 protein is one row after TCRdb ran MiXCR on the immunoSEQ multiplex PCR reads. The profile shows more than 95,000 distinct CDR3 sequences, 85% to 95% of them singletons.

The sample comprised CD4+ T cells from PBMCs. This sequence joins TRBV6-1 and TRBJ1-1; no clear D gene. This TCR came from a human donor with multiple sclerosis. This CDR3 is CASSVGLNTEAFF. DNA for the CDR3: TGTGCCAGCAGTGTCGGGCTGAACACTGAAGCTTTCTTT.